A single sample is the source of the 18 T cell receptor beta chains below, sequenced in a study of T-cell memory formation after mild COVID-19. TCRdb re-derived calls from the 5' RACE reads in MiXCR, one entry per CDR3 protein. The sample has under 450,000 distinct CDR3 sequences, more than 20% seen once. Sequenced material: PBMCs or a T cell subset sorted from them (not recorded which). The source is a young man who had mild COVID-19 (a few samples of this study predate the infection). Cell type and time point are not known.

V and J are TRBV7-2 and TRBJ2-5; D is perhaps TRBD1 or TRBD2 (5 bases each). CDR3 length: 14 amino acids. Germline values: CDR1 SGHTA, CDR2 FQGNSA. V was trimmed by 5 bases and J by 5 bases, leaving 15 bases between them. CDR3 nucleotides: TGTGCCAGCAGCCCGAGGGGCTGGGGGGAGACCCAGTACTTC. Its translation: CASSPRGWGETQYF.

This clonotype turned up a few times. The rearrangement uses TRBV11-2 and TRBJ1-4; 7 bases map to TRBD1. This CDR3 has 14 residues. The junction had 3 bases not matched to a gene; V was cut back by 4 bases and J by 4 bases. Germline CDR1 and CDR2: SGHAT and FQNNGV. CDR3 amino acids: CASSWTGFNEKLFF. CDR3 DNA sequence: TGTGCCAGCAGCTGGACAGGTTTTAATGAAAAACTGTTTTTT.

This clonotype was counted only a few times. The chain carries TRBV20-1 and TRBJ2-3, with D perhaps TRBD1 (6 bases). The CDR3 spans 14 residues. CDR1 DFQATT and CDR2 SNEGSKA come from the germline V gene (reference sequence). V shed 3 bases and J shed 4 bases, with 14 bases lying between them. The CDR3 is CSASVGTISDTQYF. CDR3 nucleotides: TGCAGTGCTAGCGTGGGGACAATCTCAGATACGCAGTATTTT.

CDR3 sequence reads: CASSQNAGQETQYF. CDR3 coding DNA: TGCGCCAGCAGCCAAAACGCAGGGCAAGAGACCCAGTACTTC. V is TRBV4-1 and J is TRBJ2-5, with a possible D match to TRBD1 (5 bases). Germline V gene data show CDR1 as MGHRA and CDR2 as YSYEKL. The V end lost 2 bases, the J end lost 2 bases, and 9 bases lay between the germline ends. The CDR3 totals 14 residues.

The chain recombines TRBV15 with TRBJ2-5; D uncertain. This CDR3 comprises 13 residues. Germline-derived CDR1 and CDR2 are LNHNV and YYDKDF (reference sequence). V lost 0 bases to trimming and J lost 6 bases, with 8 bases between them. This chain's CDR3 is CATSRDNSKTQYF. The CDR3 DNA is TGTGCCACCAGCAGAGATAATTCGAAGACCCAGTACTTC.

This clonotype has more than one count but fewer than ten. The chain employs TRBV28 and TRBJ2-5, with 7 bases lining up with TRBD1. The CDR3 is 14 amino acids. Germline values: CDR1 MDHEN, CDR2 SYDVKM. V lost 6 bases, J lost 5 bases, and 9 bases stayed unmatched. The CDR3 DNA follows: TGTGCCAGCAGGCTGACAGGGACGGGGGAGACCCAGTACTTC. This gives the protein CASRLTGTGETQYF.

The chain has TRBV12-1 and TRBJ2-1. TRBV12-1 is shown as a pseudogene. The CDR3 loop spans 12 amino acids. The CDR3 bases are TGTGCCAGCAGCTTTGGTTCCAATGAGCAGTTCTTC. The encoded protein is CASSFGSNEQFF.

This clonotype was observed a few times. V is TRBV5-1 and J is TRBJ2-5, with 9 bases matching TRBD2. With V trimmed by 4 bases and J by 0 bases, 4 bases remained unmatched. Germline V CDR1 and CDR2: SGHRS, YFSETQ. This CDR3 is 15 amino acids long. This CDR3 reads CASSQLAGDQETQYF. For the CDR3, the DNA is TGCGCCAGCAGCCAGTTAGCGGGGGACCAAGAGACCCAGTACTTC.

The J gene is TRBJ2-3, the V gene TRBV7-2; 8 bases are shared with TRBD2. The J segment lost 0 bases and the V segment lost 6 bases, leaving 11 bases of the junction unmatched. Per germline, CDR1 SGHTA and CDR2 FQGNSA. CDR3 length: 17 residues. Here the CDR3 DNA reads TGTGCCAGCAGTCAAAGAGGCGGGGGGCGGAGCACAGATACGCAGTATTTT. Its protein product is CASSQRGGGRSTDTQYF.

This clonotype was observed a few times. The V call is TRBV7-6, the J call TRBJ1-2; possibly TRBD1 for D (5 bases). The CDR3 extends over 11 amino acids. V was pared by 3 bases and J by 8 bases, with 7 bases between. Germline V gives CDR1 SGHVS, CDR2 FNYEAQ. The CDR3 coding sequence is TGTGCCAGCAGCTTTCGGGGGGGCTACACCTTC. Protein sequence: CASSFRGGYTF.

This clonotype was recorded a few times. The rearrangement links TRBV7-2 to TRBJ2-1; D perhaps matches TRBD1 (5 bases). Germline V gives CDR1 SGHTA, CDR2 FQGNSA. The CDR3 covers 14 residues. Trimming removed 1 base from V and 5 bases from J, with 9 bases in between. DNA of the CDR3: TGTGCCAGCAGCTTAGTGACAGAACACAATGAGCAGTTCTTC. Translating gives CASSLVTEHNEQFF.

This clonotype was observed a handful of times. CDR3 protein: CASSEGGAATDTQYF. The CDR3 region has the DNA TGTGCCAGCAGTGAAGGCGGCGCGGCAACAGATACGCAGTATTTT. The V gene is TRBV2, the J gene TRBJ2-3; the D is unclear. With 1 base removed from V and 3 bases from J, the gap between germline ends came to 11 bases. This CDR3 spans 15 amino acids. Germline CDR1 reads SNHLY; CDR2 reads FYNNEI.

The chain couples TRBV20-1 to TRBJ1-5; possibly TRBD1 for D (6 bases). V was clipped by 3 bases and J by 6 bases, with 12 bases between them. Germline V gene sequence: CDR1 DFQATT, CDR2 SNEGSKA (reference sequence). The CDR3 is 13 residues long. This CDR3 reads CSASRQGSQPQHF. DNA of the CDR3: TGCAGTGCTAGTAGGCAGGGGAGTCAGCCCCAGCATTTT.

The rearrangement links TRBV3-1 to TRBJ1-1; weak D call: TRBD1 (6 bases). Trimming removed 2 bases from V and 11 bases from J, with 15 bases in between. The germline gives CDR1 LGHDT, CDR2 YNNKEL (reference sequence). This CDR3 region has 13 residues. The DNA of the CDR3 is TGTGCCAGCAGCCAAAGGCCAGGGGAAAAGGCTTTCTTT. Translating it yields CASSQRPGEKAFF.

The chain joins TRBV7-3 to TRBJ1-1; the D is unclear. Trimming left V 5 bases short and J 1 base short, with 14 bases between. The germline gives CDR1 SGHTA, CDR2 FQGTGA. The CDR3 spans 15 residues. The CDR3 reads CASSDRGVGNTEAFF. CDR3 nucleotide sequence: TGTGCCAGCAGCGACCGGGGTGTCGGGAACACTGAAGCTTTCTTT.

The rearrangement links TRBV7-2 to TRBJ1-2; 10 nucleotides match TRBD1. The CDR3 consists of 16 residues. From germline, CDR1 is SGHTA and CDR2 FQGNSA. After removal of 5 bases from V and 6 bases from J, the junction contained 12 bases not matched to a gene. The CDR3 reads CASSPRGQGNSNGYTF. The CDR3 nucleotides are TGTGCCAGCAGCCCGAGGGGACAGGGGAATTCAAATGGCTACACCTTC.

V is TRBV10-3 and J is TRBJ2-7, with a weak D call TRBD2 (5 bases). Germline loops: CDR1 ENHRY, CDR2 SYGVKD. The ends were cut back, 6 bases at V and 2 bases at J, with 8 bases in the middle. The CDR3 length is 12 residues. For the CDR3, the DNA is TGTGCCATCAGGGACTTCACCTACGAGCAGTACTTC. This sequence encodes CAIRDFTYEQYF.

The CDR3 here is CSARVLAGLTDTQYF. DNA for the CDR3: TGCAGTGCTAGAGTTCTAGCGGGGCTGACAGATACGCAGTATTTT. The chain is built from TRBV20-1 and TRBJ2-3; 9 nucleotides align to TRBD2. Germline CDR1 and CDR2: DFQATT and SNEGSKA (reference sequence). There are 15 residues in the CDR3. V was pared by 1 base and J by 3 bases, with 5 bases of the junction left unmatched.